A selection of T cell receptor beta chains follows, all from one sample in a study of cytomegalovirus exposure and HLA in healthy donors. Generated by immunoSEQ multiplex PCR, the TCRdb table keeps only in-frame clones and is missing some. The table lists 140,000 to 150,000 clones, around four fifths of them singletons. Specimen: PBMCs. The receptor set was obtained from a female donor in good health and CMV-seronegative. Each CDR3 is given with its conserved first and last residue. A D gene is named only where the DNA matches it firmly. Clone size is given for some rows only: seen once, a few or many times, or a class if the clone is expanded.

D gene: .
V gene: TRBV7-9
J gene: TRBJ1-2
clone size: .
CDR3 DNA: TGTGCCAGCAGCCCCGACAGCGCTGGCTACACCTTC
CDR3 protein: CASSPDSAGYTF

D gene: .
V gene: TRBV5-1
J gene: TRBJ1-4
clone size: .
CDR3 DNA: TGCGCCAGCAGTTATACCACCGGGATCGGGGAAAAACTGTTTTTT
CDR3 protein: CASSYTTGIGEKLFF

D gene: TRBD2
V gene: TRBV27
J gene: TRBJ2-2
clone size: few
CDR3 DNA: TGTGCCAGCCGAACCACACGGAGGGGCCTAGCGGGAGACACCGGGGAGCTGTTTTTT
CDR3 protein: CASRTTRRGLAGDTGELFF

D gene: TRBD1
V gene: TRBV7-9
J gene: TRBJ2-1
clone size: .
CDR3 DNA: TGTGCCAGCAGCTTCCAACCGGGACAGGGCGATGAGCAGTTCTTC
CDR3 protein: CASSFQPGQGDEQFF

D gene: .
V gene: TRBV5-3
J gene: TRBJ2-7
clone size: .
CDR3 DNA: TGTGCCAGAAGCCGTTCCTACGAGCAGTACTTC
CDR3 protein: CARSRSYEQYF

D gene: TRBD2
V gene: TRBV11-1
J gene: TRBJ2-7
clone size: .
CDR3 DNA: TGTGCCAGCAGCTTAGGGACTAGCGGGGTTAACGAGCAGTACTTC
CDR3 protein: CASSLGTSGVNEQYF

D gene: .
V gene: TRBV19
J gene: TRBJ1-1
clone size: .
CDR3 DNA: TGTGCCAGTAGTTTAGGACTGCCGCGTGGTGAAGCTTTCTTT
CDR3 protein: CASSLGLPRGEAFF

D gene: TRBD2
V gene: TRBV7-8
J gene: TRBJ2-1
clone size: once
CDR3 DNA: TGTGCCAGCAGCCTCGGGGGGGCGGGAAGCTACAATGAGCAGTTCTTC
CDR3 protein: CASSLGGAGSYNEQFF

D gene: TRBD1
V gene: TRBV27
J gene: TRBJ1-1
clone size: .
CDR3 DNA: TGTGCCAGCAGTTTAAAACCGGGACAGGGGGGTGGGGGCACTGAAGCTTTCTTT
CDR3 protein: CASSLKPGQGGGGTEAFF

D gene: .
V gene: TRBV18
J gene: TRBJ1-1
clone size: few
CDR3 DNA: TGTGCCAGCTCCCCAGTTAGCACTGAAGCTTTCTTT
CDR3 protein: CASSPVSTEAFF

D gene: .
V gene: TRBV7-6
J gene: TRBJ2-7
clone size: .
CDR3 DNA: TGTGCCAGCAGCCCGCTGCCAGGGTACGAGCAGTACTTC
CDR3 protein: CASSPLPGYEQYF

D gene: .
V gene: TRBV28
J gene: TRBJ1-5
clone size: .
CDR3 DNA: TGTGCCAGCAGCCCCCTGGGGGACTTCCCAGAGGGCAGCAATCAGCCCCAGCATTTT
CDR3 protein: CASSPLGDFPEGSNQPQHF

D gene: TRBD2
V gene: TRBV5-1
J gene: TRBJ2-1
clone size: .
CDR3 DNA: TGCGCCAGCAGCGAAGCTGTACTAGCGGGAGGGCCGGGCTACAATGAGCAGTTCTTC
CDR3 protein: CASSEAVLAGGPGYNEQFF

D gene: .
V gene: TRBV7-3
J gene: TRBJ2-1
clone size: .
CDR3 DNA: TGTGCCAGCAGCTTAAATGGACCTCCCCGGGGTGAGCAGTTCTTC
CDR3 protein: CASSLNGPPRGEQFF

D gene: .
V gene: TRBV4-1
J gene: TRBJ2-4
clone size: .
CDR3 DNA: TGCGCCAGCAGCCAAGACCGGGGTGGCATTCAGTACTTC
CDR3 protein: CASSQDRGGIQYF

D gene: TRBD1
V gene: TRBV14
J gene: TRBJ1-1
clone size: .
CDR3 DNA: TGTGCCAGCAGCCAAGAGACAGGGTGGTACACTGAAGCTTTCTTT
CDR3 protein: CASSQETGWYTEAFF

D gene: .
V gene: TRBV5-1
J gene: TRBJ1-2
clone size: once
CDR3 DNA: TGCGCCAGCAGCCCCACCCCACAGGGTATCAATGGCTACACCTTC
CDR3 protein: CASSPTPQGINGYTF

D gene: .
V gene: TRBV15
J gene: TRBJ1-1
clone size: .
CDR3 DNA: TGTGCCACCAGCAGAGCTTGGGGGGGCAGGACTGGGTCTGAAGCTTTCTTT
CDR3 protein: CATSRAWGGRTGSEAFF

D gene: .
V gene: TRBV27
J gene: TRBJ1-1
clone size: .
CDR3 DNA: TGTGCCAGCAGTGCAAACAGGGACCCCGCTTTCTTT
CDR3 protein: CASSANRDPAFF

D gene: .
V gene: TRBV30
J gene: TRBJ1-1
clone size: .
CDR3 DNA: TGTGCCTGGAGTGGGGGGGAATACACTGAAGCTTTCTTT
CDR3 protein: CAWSGGEYTEAFF

D gene: TRBD1
V gene: TRBV7-2
J gene: TRBJ2-5
clone size: .
CDR3 DNA: TGTGCCAGCAGCTCGGAGATATACAGGGGGAGTTTAGCTGGAGAGACCCAGTACTTC
CDR3 protein: CASSSEIYRGSLAGETQYF

D gene: TRBD2
V gene: TRBV28
J gene: TRBJ2-5
clone size: .
CDR3 DNA: TGTGCCAGCTGTAGTAGCGGGAGGGAGACCCAGTACTTC
CDR3 protein: CASCSSGRETQYF

D gene: .
V gene: TRBV27
J gene: TRBJ2-7
clone size: .
CDR3 DNA: TGTGCCAGCAGTTTGTACAGCAGGCACGAGCAGTACTTC
CDR3 protein: CASSLYSRHEQYF